This T cell receptor (beta chain) originates from a study of blood T cells in healthy people across ages. The CDR3 covers 14 residues. V dropped 6 bases and J dropped 0 bases, with 12 bases sitting between them. CDR1 SNHLY and CDR2 FYNNEI come from the germline V gene. Sample donors were healthy Caucasian individuals that came from Russia, aged roughly 6 to 100. Per sample, extraction of total RNA gave at least 5 micrograms in every case. The authors ran a second PCR of about 6 to 11 cycles using a sample-barcoded 5' primer and a J-beta primer mix. TCRdb reprocessed the 5' RACE reads via MiXCR and lists one record per CDR3 protein. Of around 800,000 distinct CDR3 sequences listed, more than 35% are singletons. Study outcomes and limitations: It was held that diversity estimates obtained from one million T cells represented underestimates. Higher naive T cell percentage went strongly together with higher TCR beta diversity.

As for this clonotype: Its antigen is unidentified.

This chain uses TRBV2 with TRBJ2-7; a weak D match, TRBD2 (6 bases). This clonotype originated in a man older than 75 in good health. The material sequenced was blood. The CDR3 DNA follows: TGTGCCAGCAGCCTAGCGTATAGCTCCTACGAGCAGTACTTC. Translation gives CASSLAYSSYEQYF.